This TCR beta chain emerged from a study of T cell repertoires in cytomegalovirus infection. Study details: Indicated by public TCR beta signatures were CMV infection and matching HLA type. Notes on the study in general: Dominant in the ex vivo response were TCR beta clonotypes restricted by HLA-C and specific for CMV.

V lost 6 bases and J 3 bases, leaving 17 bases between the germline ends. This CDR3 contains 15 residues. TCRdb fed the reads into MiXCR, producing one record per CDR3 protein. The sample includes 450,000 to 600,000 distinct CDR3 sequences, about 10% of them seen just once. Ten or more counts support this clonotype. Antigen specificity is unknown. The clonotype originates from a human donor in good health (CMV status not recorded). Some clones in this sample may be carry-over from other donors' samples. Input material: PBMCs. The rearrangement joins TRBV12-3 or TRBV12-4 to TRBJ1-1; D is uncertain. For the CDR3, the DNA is TGTGCCAGCAGACGCTATGCGGGTGGGGACACTGAAGCTTTCTTT. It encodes CASRRYAGGDTEAFF.